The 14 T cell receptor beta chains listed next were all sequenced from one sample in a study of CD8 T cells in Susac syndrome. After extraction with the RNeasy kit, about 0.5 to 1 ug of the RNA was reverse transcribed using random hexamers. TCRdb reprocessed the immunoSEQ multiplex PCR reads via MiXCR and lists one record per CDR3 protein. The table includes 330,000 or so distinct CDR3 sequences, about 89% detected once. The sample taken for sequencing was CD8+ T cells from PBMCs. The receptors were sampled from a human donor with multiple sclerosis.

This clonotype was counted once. CDR3 amino acids: CASSQEPGDYTEAFF. Written as DNA, the CDR3 is TGTGCCAGCAGCCAAGAACCGGGTGATTACACTGAAGCTTTCTTT. This chain uses TRBV4-2 with TRBJ1-1; the D is unclear. This CDR3 is 15 amino acids long. CDR1 and CDR2 from the germline V gene are LGHNA and YNFKEQ. The V and J ends lost 0 bases and 3 bases respectively, with 11 bases between them.

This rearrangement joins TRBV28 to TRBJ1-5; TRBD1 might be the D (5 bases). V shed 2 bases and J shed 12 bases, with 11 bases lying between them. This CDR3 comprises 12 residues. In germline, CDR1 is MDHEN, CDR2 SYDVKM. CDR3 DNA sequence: TGTGCCAGCAGTTTAGGGGAGGGGTTCCAGCATTTT. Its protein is CASSLGEGFQHF.

In DNA, the CDR3 is TGTGCCAGCAGTGTACCGGGTCTAGCTGAAGCTTTCTTT. Translated: CASSVPGLAEAFF. The gene calls are TRBV2 and TRBJ1-1; no clear D gene. Germline-derived CDR1 and CDR2 are SNHLY and FYNNEI. The CDR3 contains 13 residues. Trimming cost V 4 bases and J 6 bases, with 12 bases left between them. Using reference TRBV2 and TRBJ1-1 for the parts outside the CDR3, the full variable domain is EPEVTQTPSHQVTQMGQEVILRCVPISNHLYFYWYRQILGQKVEFLVSFYNNEISEKSEIFDDQFSVERPDGSNFTLKIRSTKLEDSAMYFCASSVPGLAEAFFGQGTRLTVV.

The CDR3 region is CASSTRTSDHREQYF. CDR3 bases: TGTGCCAGCAGTACACGGACTAGCGACCATAGGGAGCAGTACTTC. The chain employs TRBV27 and TRBJ2-7; TRBD2 matches at 9 bases. V shed 5 bases, J shed 7 bases, and the junction held 12 bases outside the gene matches. The CDR3 totals 15 residues. CDR1 and CDR2 (germline): MNHEY, SMNVEV (reference sequence).

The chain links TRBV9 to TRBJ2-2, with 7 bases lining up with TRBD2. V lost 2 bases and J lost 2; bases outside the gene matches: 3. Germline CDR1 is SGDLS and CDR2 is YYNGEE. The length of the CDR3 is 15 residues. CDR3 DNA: TGTGCCAGCAGCGTCGGCGGGGGAAACACCGGGGAGCTGTTTTTT. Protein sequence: CASSVGGGNTGELFF.

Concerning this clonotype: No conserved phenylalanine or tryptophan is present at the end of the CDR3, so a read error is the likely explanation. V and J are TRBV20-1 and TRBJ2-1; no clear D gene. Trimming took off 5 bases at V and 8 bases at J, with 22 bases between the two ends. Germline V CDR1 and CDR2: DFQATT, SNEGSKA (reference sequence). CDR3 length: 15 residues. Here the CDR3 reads CSAPSWLVYVDEQFL. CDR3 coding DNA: TGCAGTGCTCCCTCGTGGCTAGTGTATGTGGATGAGCAGTTCCTC.

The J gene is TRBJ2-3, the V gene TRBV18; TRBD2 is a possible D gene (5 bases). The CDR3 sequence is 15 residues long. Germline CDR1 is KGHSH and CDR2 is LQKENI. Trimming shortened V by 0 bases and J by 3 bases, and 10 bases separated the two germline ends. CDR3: CASSPPSRTTDTQYF. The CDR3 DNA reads TGTGCCAGCTCACCACCGTCCAGGACTACAGATACGCAGTATTTT. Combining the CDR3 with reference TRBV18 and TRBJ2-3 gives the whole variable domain NAGVMQNPRHLVRRRGQEARLRCSPMKGHSHVYWYRQLPEEGLKFMVYLQKENIIDESGMPKERFSAEFPKEGPSILRIQQVVRGDSAAYFCASSPPSRTTDTQYFGPGTRLTVL.

CDR3 coding DNA: TGTACGGTGGGCAGCCAATATGGCTACACCTTC. It translates to CTVGSQYGYTF. The chain combines TRBV28 with TRBJ1-2; D gene ambiguous. CDR1 is MDHEN and CDR2 is SYDVKM in the germline V gene. This CDR3 is 11 amino acids long.

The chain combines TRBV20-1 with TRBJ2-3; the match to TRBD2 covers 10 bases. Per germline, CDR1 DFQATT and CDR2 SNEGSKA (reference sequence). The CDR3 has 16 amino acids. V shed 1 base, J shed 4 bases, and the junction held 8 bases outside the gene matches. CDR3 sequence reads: CSARVSLAGEADTQYF. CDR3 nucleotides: TGCAGTGCTAGAGTCTCCCTAGCGGGAGAGGCAGATACGCAGTATTTT.

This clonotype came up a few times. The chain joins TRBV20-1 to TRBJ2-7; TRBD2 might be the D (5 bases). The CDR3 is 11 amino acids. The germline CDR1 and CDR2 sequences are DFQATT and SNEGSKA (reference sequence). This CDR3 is CSAGGSLEQYF. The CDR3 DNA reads TGCAGCGCAGGTGGGAGTCTCGAGCAGTACTTC.

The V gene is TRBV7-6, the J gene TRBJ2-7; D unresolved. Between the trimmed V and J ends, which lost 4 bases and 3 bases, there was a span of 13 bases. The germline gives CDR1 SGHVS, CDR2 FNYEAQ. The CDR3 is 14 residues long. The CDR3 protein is CASSSSADGYEQYF. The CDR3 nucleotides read TGTGCCAGCAGCTCCTCAGCCGATGGCTACGAGCAGTACTTC.

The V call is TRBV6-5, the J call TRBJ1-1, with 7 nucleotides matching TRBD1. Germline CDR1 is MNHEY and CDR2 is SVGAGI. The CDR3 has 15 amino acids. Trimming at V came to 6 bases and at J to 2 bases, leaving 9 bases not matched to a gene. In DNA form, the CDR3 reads TGTGCCAGCAGAGCCGGGACAGCTAAAAACACTGAAGCTTTCTTT. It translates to CASRAGTAKNTEAFF.

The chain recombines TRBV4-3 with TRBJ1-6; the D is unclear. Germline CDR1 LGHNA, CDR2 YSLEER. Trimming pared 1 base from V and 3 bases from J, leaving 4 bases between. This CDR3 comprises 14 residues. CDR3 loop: CASSQGVYNSPLHF. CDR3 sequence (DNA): TGCGCCAGCAGCCAAGGGGTCTATAATTCACCCCTCCACTTT.

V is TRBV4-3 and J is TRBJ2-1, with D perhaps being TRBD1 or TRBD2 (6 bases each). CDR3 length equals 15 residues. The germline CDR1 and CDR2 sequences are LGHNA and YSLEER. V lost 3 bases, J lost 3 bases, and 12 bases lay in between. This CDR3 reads CASSQGGTFYNEQFF. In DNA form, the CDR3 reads TGCGCCAGCAGCCAGGGCGGGACATTCTACAATGAGCAGTTCTTC.